A single T cell receptor (beta chain) is shown here with its context. The sample belongs to a study of shared clonotypes between healthy human individuals. CDR1 and CDR2 (germline): SGDLS, YYNGEE. There are 16 residues in the CDR3. Trimming removed 0 bases at V and 6 bases at J, with 15 bases between. For unsorted samples, genomic DNA was extracted from 80 million to 100 million PBMCs. Unsorted PBMC DNA went through sequencing on ten immunoSEQ deep assay plates. Sequencing used immunoSEQ multiplex PCR; TCRdb keeps in-frame clones, though not all of them. Of around 500,000 clones in the sample, about 72% were seen once.

The V and J genes are TRBV9 and TRBJ2-2, with D possibly being TRBD1 (6 bases). Sequenced material: PBMCs. This receptor was obtained from a woman aged 35 to 49 in good health. Some clones in this sample may be carry-over from other donors' samples. CDR3 in DNA: TGTGCCAGCAGCGTAGAAGGGGGAACGGGGCCCGGGGAGCTGTTTTTT. It encodes CASSVEGGTGPGELFF. The full variable domain, rest sourced from reference TRBV9 and TRBJ2-2, is DSGVTQTPKHLITATGQRVTLRCSPRSGDLSVYWYQQSLDQGLQFLIQYYNGEERAKGNILERFSAQQFPDLHSELNLSSLELGDSALYFCASSVEGGTGPGELFFGEGSRLTVL.